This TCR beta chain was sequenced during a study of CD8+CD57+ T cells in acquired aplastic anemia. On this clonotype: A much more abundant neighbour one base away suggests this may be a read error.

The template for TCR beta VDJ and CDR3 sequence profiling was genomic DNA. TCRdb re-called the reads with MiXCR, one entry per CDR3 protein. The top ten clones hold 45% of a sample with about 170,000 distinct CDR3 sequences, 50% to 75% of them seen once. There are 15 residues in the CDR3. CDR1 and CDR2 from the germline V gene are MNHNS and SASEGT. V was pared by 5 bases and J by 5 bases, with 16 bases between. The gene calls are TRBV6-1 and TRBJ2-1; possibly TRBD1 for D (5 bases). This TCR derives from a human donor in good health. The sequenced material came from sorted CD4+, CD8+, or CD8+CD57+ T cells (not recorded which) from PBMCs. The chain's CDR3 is CASSYSFQGDNEQFF. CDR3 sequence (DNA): TGTGCCAGCAGTTACTCGTTTCAGGGCGACAATGAGCAGTTCTTC.